This TCR beta chain was identified during a study of graft-versus-host responses after intestinal transplantation. Study context: Every recipient had anti-thymocyte globulin induction and approximately 3 years of tacrolimus plus steroids.

General study results and limits: GvH clones surfaced in recipient marrow, some emerging earlier in ileum or blood. Allografts carried high graft-versus-host to host-versus-graft clonal ratios in patients having graft-donor T cell macrochimerism.

Assay used: immunoSEQ multiplex PCR; TCRdb lists only in-frame clones, some missing. This repertoire shows about 59,000 clones, almost 95% found once; its top ten account for approximately 0.4%. The CDR3 loop spans 14 amino acids. The germline V gene has CDR1 SNHLY and CDR2 FYNNEI. Trimming at V came to 6 bases and at J to 3 bases, leaving 4 bases not matched to a gene. In this sample, this clone turned up once. No antigen is known for it. The chain recombines TRBV2 with TRBJ2-3, with TRBD2 identical over 9 bases. The sequence was collected from a human donor who was the organ donor for an intestinal transplant. This sample comprised unstimulated CD4+ T cells sorted from spleen or lymph node cells, obtained before transplant. The CDR3 spells CASRRGGYTDTQYF. In nucleotides, the CDR3 is TGTGCCAGCAGGCGGGGGGGCTATACAGATACGCAGTATTTT. Complete variable domain (other parts from reference TRBV2 and TRBJ2-3): EPEVTQTPSHQVTQMGQEVILRCVPISNHLYFYWYRQILGQKVEFLVSFYNNEISEKSEIFDDQFSVERPDGSNFTLKIRSTKLEDSAMYFCASRRGGYTDTQYFGPGTRLTVL.